In this sample, the clone carrying this T cell receptor (beta chain) turned up a few times. Its antigen is still unknown. This sample is part of a study of human T cells and chemical hapten exposure. General observations from the study: No change in TCRs above 1 in 1000 frequency was produced by DPC sensitization. Donor immune responses may differ from healthy people's, since all donors had alopecia.

The library attached unique molecular identifiers to individual cDNA molecules. TCRdb reprocessed the RACE reads with MiXCR, giving one entry per CDR3 protein. The repertoire holds fewer than 95,000 distinct CDR3 sequences, with 9.5% to 11% as singletons. In germline, CDR1 is SGHNT, CDR2 YYREEE (reference sequence). Trimming pared 4 bases from V and 7 bases from J, leaving 9 bases between. CDR3 length: 12 residues. As to time point: patch test 2, 6 weeks after DPC sensitization. Stated treatment: therapeutic diphenylcyclopropenone sensitization with weekly scalp DPC. Donors were 18 to 70-year-old alopecia patients suitable for DPC.

The material sequenced was whole blood, taken in connection with sensitization to the hapten diphenylcyclopropenone (DPC). This clonotype originated in a middle-aged man with alopecia areata. Some clones in this sample may be carry-over from other donors' samples. The chain has TRBV5-4 and TRBJ2-1; TRBD1 might be the D (5 bases). The chain's CDR3 is CASSPSGNEQFF. The CDR3 nucleotides are TGTGCCAGCAGCCCCTCAGGGAATGAGCAGTTCTTC. Full variable domain (missing parts from reference TRBV5-4 and TRBJ2-1): ETGVTQSPTHLIKTRGQQVTLRCSSQSGHNTVSWYQQALGQGPQFIFQYYREEENGRGNFPPRFSGLQFPNYSSELNVNALELDDSALYLCASSPSGNEQFFGPGTRLTVL.